This T cell receptor beta chain was captured in a study of T cells in Graves' hyperthyroidism and ophthalmopathy. Germline CDR1 MDHEN, CDR2 SYDVKM. V was clipped by 6 bases and J by 4 bases; unmatched bases: 4. CDR3 length: 14 residues. Those patients with uncontrolled infection, other autoimmune disease, pregnancy or lactation were excluded. Diagnoses were established using clinical symptoms, serum thyroxine and TRAb, thyroid ultrasound and orbital computed tomography. Template material for amplifying TCR beta CDR3 regions consisted of RNA transcripts. During a first-round RT-PCR of the TCR CDR3, the HTBI primer set was used. Each CDR3 protein gets one entry after TCRdb re-called the multiplex PCR reads with MiXCR. The data hold some 500,000 distinct CDR3 sequences, with more than 15% observed a single time.

The origin of this receptor is a woman aged 25 to 39 with Graves' ophthalmopathy. The rearrangement joins TRBV28 to TRBJ2-7; TRBD2 matches 12 bases. The specimen sequenced was blood. Written as DNA, the CDR3 is TGTGCCAGCAGCTCAACTAGCGGGAGGTACGAGCAGTACTTC. Its protein is CASSSTSGRYEQYF.